Listed below are T cell receptor beta chains from one sample, sequenced in a study of blood T cell repertoires in COVID-19. Clones were sequenced by immunoSEQ multiplex PCR, and TCRdb holds only the in-frame ones, with some missing. Of tens of thousands of clones in the sample, 90% were seen once. The sample consisted of peripheral blood. These receptors all stem from a man between 60 and 70 years old with acute or convalescent COVID-19. CDR3s include the opening cysteine and the closing phenylalanine or tryptophan. The D gene is left open where the match is weak. Not all rows give a size; the values are once, few, many and, for expanded clones, a class.

>.|TRBV19|.|TRBJ1-1
CASSIQGSGGTEAFF
TGTGCCAGTAGTATACAGGGGTCGGGGGGCACTGAAGCTTTCTTT
>.|TRBV15|.|TRBJ1-2
CATSRGEGDGYTF
TGTGCCACCAGCAGAGGGGAGGGGGATGGCTACACCTTC
>.|TRBV6-5|.|TRBJ2-7
CASTNPAGYEQYF
TGTGCCAGCACAAACCCCGCAGGCTACGAGCAGTACTTC
>.|TRBV10-2|TRBD1|TRBJ1-4
CASSRTGGGEKLFF
TGCGCCAGCAGTAGAACAGGGGGCGGTGAAAAACTGTTTTTT
>.|TRBV5-1|TRBD1|TRBJ2-1
CASSHPGQGVGEQFF
TGCGCCAGCAGCCACCCGGGACAGGGGGTAGGTGAGCAGTTCTTC
>.|TRBV11-2|.|TRBJ1-1
CASSLGGVTEAFF
TGTGCCAGCAGCTTAGGGGGGGTGACTGAAGCTTTCTTT
>.|TRBV5-1|TRBD1|TRBJ1-2
CASSLGTGGINSYGYTF
TGCGCCAGCAGCTTGGGGACAGGGGGCATCAATAGCTATGGCTACACCTTC
>.|TRBV7-2|TRBD2|TRBJ2-1
CASSLNRPSGSFYNEQFF
TGTGCCAGCAGCTTAAATAGGCCTAGCGGGAGTTTTTACAATGAGCAGTTCTTC
>.|TRBV28|TRBD1|TRBJ1-2
CASSPVGGLGHGYTF
TGTGCCAGCAGTCCCGTAGGGGGCTTAGGGCATGGCTACACCTTC
>.|TRBV5-1|.|TRBJ2-5
CASKIGIQETQYF
TGCGCCAGCAAGATCGGGATCCAAGAGACCCAGTACTTC
>.|TRBV5-1|.|TRBJ1-5
CASSLTGGGNQPQHF
TGCGCCAGCAGCTTGACAGGCGGGGGTAATCAGCCCCAGCATTTT
>.|TRBV7-6|.|TRBJ1-3
CASSWTEQVNSGNTIYF
TGTGCCAGCAGCTGGACAGAACAGGTCAACTCTGGAAACACCATATATTTT
>.|TRBV29-1|.|TRBJ1-2
CSVEVSTVSGYTF
TGCAGCGTTGAAGTGTCGACAGTTAGTGGCTACACCTTC
>.|TRBV4-1|TRBD2|TRBJ2-5
CASSQGKLRLAGQETQYF
TGCGCCAGCAGCCAAGGGAAGCTTCGACTAGCGGGGCAAGAGACCCAGTACTTC
>.|TRBV5-1|TRBD1|TRBJ1-6
CASSPRQGDSPLHF
TGCGCCAGCAGCCCTAGACAGGGAGATTCACCCCTCCACTTT
>once|TRBV5-1|.|TRBJ2-1
CASSLNGGPSNEQFF
TGCGCCAGCAGCTTGAACGGGGGACCCTCCAATGAGCAGTTCTTC
>.|TRBV29-1|TRBD1|TRBJ1-5
CSVGQPNQPQHF
TGCAGCGTGGGACAGCCGAATCAGCCCCAGCATTTT
>.|TRBV15|TRBD2|TRBJ2-1
CATSRNGRVQFF
TGTGCCACCAGCAGAAACGGGAGGGTGCAGTTCTTC
>.|TRBV29-1|.|TRBJ1-1
CSVDGPQGGRNTEAFF
TGCAGCGTTGATGGGCCCCAGGGTGGCAGGAACACTGAAGCTTTCTTT
>.|TRBV21-1|.|TRBJ2-3
CASSKRSGRGSTDTQYF
TGTGCCAGCAGCAAACGGAGCGGGAGGGGGAGCACAGATACGCAGTATTTT
>once|TRBV6-2/TRBV6-3|.|TRBJ1-5
CASSYIGGARSNQPQHF
TGTGCCAGCAGTTACATCGGGGGGGCGAGGAGCAATCAGCCCCAGCATTTT
>.|TRBV12-5|TRBD1|TRBJ1-1
CASGLDQGVTEAFF
TGTGCTAGTGGTTTGGATCAGGGGGTTACTGAAGCTTTCTTT
>.|TRBV30|TRBD1|TRBJ1-3
CAWRNRGASGNTIYF
TGTGCCTGGAGAAACAGGGGGGCCTCTGGAAACACCATATATTTT
>.|TRBV19|.|TRBJ2-7
CASSQVGGRGSYEQYF
TGTGCCAGTAGTCAGGTTGGGGGGAGAGGGTCCTACGAGCAGTACTTC
>few|TRBV5-6|TRBD2|TRBJ2-7
CASSFSGYEQYF
TGTGCCAGCAGCTTTAGCGGGTACGAGCAGTACTTC
>.|TRBV3-1/TRBV3-2|TRBD2|TRBJ2-5
CASSQGAGEAETQYF
TGTGCCAGCAGCCAAGGAGCGGGAGAGGCGGAGACCCAGTACTTC
>.|TRBV4-3|.|TRBJ2-7
CASSSRAGGSEQYF
TGCGCCAGCAGCTCCAGAGCCGGGGGAAGCGAGCAGTACTTC
>.|TRBV6-2/TRBV6-3|.|TRBJ1-5
CASSYGSPGDQPQHF
TGTGCCAGCAGTTACGGGTCTCCGGGGGATCAGCCCCAGCATTTT